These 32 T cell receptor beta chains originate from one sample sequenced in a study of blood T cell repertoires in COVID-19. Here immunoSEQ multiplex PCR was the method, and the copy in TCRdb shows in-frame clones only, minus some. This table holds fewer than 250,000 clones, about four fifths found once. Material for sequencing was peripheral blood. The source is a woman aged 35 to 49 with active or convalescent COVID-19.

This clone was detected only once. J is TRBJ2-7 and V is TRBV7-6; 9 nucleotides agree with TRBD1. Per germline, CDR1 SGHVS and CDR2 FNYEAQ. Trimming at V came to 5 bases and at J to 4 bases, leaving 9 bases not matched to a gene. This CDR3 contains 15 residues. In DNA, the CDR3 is TGTGCCAGCAGCCGATCCAGTGGGACAGGGTACGAGCAGTACTTC. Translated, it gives CASSRSSGTGYEQYF.

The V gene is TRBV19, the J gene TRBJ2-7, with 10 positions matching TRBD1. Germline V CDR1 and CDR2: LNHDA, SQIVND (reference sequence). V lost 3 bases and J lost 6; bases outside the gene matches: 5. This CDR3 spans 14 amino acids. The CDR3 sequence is CASSIGGQGFEQYF. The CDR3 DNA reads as TGTGCCAGTAGTATTGGGGGACAGGGGTTCGAGCAGTACTTC. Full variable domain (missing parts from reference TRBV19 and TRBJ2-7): DGGITQSPKYLFRKEGQNVTLSCEQNLNHDAMYWYRQDPGQGLRLIYYSQIVNDFQKGDIAEGYSVSREKKESFPLTVTSAQKNPTAFYLCASSIGGQGFEQYFGPGTRLTVT.

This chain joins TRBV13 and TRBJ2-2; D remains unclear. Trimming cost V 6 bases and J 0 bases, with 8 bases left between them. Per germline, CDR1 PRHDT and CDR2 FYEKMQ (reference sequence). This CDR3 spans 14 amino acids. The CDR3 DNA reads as TGTGCCAGCAGTCTGCAGACGAACACCGGGGAGCTGTTTTTT. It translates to CASSLQTNTGELFF.

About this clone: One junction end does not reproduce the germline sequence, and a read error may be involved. The CDR3 sequence is CASRSRQGPPMF. The CDR3, as DNA: TGTGCCAGCAGATCCCGACAGGGGCCACCAATGTTC. The gene calls are TRBV7-2 and TRBJ2-7, with 8 nucleotides matching TRBD1. Per the germline V gene, CDR1 is SGHTA and CDR2 is FQGNSA. This CDR3 comprises 12 residues.

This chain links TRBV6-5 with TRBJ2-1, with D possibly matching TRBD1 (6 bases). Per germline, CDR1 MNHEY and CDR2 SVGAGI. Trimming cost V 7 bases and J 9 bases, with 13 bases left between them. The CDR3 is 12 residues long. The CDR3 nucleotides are TGTGCCAGCAATATTGGGGGCTTTGAGCAGTTCTTC. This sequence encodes CASNIGGFEQFF.

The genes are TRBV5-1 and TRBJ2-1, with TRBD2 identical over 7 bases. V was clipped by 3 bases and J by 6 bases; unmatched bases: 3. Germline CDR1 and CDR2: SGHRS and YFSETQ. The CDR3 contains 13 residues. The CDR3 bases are TGCGCCAGCAGCTCTTGGGGGGGCAATGAGCAGTTCTTC. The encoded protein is CASSSWGGNEQFF.

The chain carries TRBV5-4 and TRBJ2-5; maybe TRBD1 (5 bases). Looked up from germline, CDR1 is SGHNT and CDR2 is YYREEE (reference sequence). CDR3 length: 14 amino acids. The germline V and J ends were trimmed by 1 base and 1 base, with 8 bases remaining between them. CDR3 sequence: CASSLSQGQETQYF. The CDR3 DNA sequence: TGTGCCAGCAGCTTGAGCCAGGGCCAAGAGACCCAGTACTTC. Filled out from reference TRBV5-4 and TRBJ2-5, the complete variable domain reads ETGVTQSPTHLIKTRGQQVTLRCSSQSGHNTVSWYQQALGQGPQFIFQYYREEENGRGNFPPRFSGLQFPNYSSELNVNALELDDSALYLCASSLSQGQETQYFGPGTRLLVL.

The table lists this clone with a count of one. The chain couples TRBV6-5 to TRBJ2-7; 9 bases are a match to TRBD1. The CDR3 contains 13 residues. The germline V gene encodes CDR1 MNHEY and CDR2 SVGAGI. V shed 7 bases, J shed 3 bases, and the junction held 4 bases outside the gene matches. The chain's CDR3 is CASNPGQGYEQYF. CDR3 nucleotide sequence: TGTGCCAGCAATCCGGGACAGGGCTACGAGCAGTACTTC.

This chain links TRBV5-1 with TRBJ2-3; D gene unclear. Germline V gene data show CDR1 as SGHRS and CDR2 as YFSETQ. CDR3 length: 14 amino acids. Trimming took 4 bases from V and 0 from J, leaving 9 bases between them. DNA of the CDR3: TGCGCCAGCAGCCTGCAGACTAGCACAGATACGCAGTATTTT. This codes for CASSLQTSTDTQYF.

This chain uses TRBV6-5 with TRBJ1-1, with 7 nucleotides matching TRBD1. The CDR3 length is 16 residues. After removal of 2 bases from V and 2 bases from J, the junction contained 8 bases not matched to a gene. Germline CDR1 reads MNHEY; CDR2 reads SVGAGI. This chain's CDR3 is CASSYALGTANTEAFF. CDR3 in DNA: TGTGCCAGCAGTTACGCGCTGGGGACAGCAAACACTGAAGCTTTCTTT.

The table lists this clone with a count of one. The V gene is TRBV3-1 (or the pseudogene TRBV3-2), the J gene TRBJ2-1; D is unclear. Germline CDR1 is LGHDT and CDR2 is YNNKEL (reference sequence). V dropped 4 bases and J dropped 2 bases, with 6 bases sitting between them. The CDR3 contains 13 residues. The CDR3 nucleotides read TGTGCCAGCAGCCGTGACACCTACAATGAGCAGTTCTTC. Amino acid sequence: CASSRDTYNEQFF.

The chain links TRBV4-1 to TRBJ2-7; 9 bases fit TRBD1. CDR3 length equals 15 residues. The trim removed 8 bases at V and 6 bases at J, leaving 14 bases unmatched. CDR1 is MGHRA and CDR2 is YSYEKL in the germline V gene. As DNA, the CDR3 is TGCGCCAGCGGGGTTCGACAGGGGGGTGGCTCCGAGCAGTACTTC. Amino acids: CASGVRQGGGSEQYF.

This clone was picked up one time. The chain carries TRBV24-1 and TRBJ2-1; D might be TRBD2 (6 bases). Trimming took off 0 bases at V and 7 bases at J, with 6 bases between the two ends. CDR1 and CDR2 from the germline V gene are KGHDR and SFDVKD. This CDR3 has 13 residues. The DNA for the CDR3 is TGTGCCACCAGTGATTTGGGGGGGAATGAGCAGTTCTTC. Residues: CATSDLGGNEQFF.

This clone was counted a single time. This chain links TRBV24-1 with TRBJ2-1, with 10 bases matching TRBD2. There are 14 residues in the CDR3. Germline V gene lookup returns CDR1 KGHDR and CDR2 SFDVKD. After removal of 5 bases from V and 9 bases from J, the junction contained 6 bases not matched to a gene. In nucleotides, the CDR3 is TGTGCCACCAGTGCCAGCGGGGGGGTCGTTGAGCAGTTCTTC. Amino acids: CATSASGGVVEQFF.

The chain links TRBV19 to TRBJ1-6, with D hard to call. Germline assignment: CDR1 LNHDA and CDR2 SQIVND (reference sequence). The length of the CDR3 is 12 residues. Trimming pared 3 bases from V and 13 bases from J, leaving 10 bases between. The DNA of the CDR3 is TGTGCCAGTAGTATGAGGGTTCCCCCCCTCCACTTT. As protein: CASSMRVPPLHF.

The chain's CDR3 is CASSPPGADTQYF. As DNA, the CDR3 is TGTGCCAGCAGCCCCCCGGGGGCAGATACGCAGTATTTT. The chain combines TRBV11-3 with TRBJ2-3; a possible D gene is TRBD2 (6 bases). The germline V and J ends were trimmed by 5 bases and 4 bases, with 10 bases remaining between them. The germline gives CDR1 SGHNT, CDR2 YENEEA. The CDR3 covers 13 residues.

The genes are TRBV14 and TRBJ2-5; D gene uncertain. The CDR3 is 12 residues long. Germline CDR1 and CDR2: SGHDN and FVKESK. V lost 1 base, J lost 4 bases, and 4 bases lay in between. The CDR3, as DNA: TGTGCCAGCAGCCAAGTCGGAGAGACCCAGTACTTC. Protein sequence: CASSQVGETQYF.

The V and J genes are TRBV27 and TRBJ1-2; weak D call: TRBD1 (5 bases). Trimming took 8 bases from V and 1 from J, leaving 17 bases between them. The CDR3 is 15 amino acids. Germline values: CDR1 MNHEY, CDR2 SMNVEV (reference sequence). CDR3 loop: CASGPLTASNYGYTF. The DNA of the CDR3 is TGTGCCAGCGGACCATTGACAGCCAGTAACTATGGCTACACCTTC.

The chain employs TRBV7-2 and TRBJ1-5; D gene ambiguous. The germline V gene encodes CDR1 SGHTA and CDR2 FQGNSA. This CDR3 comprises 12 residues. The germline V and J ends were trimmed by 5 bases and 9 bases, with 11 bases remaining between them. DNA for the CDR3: TGTGCCAGCAGCGCAATTGAGGGGCCCCAGCATTTT. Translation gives CASSAIEGPQHF.

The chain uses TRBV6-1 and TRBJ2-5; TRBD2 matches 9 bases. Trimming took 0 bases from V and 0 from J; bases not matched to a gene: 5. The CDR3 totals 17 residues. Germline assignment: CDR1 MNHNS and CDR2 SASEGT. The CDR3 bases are TGTGCCAGCAGTGAAGCGATTAGCGGGGGATACCAAGAGACCCAGTACTTC. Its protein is CASSEAISGGYQETQYF.

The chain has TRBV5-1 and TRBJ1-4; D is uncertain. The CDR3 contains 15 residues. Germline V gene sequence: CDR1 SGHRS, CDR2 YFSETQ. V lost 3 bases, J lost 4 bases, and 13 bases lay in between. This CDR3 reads CASSSGRDRNEKLFF. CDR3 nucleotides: TGCGCCAGCAGCTCCGGGAGAGATCGTAATGAAAAACTGTTTTTT. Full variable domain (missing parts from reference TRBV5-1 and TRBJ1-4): KAGVTQTPRYLIKTRGQQVTLSCSPISGHRSVSWYQQTPGQGLQFLFEYFSETQRNKGNFPGRFSGRQFSNSRSEMNVSTLELGDSALYLCASSSGRDRNEKLFFGSGTQLSVL.

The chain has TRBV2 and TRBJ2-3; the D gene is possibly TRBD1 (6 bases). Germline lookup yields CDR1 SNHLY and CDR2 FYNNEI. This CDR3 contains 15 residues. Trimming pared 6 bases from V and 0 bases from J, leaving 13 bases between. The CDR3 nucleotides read TGTGCCAGCAGGTCAGGGGACGAAAGCACAGATACGCAGTATTTT. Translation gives CASRSGDESTDTQYF.

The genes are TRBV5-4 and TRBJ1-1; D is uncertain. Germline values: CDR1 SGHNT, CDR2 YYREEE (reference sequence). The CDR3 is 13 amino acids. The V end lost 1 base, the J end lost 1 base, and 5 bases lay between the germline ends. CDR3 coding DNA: TGTGCCAGCAGCTTGACTCAGAACACTGAAGCTTTCTTT. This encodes CASSLTQNTEAFF.

In nucleotides, the CDR3 is TGCGCCAGCAGCTTGGGGGCCGGGACAGGGGTCGGCTACACCTTC. This encodes CASSLGAGTGVGYTF. This chain links TRBV5-1 with TRBJ1-2; 10 bases align to TRBD1. Germline lookup yields CDR1 SGHRS and CDR2 YFSETQ. The CDR3 sequence is 15 residues long. Trimming at V came to 0 bases and at J to 8 bases, leaving 7 bases not matched to a gene.

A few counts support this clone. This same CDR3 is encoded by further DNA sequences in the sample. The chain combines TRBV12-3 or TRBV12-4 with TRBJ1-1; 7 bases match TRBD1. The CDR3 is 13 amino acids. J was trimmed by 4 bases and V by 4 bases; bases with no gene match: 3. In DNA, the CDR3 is TGTGCCAGCAGTTCCCAGGGGGGCACTGAAGCTTTCTTT. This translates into CASSSQGGTEAFF.

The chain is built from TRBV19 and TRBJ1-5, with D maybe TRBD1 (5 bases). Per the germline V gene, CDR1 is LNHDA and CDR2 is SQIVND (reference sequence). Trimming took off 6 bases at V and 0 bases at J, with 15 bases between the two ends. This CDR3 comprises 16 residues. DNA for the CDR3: TGTGCCAGTAGGATCTCAGGGTGGGATAGCAATCAGCCCCAGCATTTT. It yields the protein CASRISGWDSNQPQHF.

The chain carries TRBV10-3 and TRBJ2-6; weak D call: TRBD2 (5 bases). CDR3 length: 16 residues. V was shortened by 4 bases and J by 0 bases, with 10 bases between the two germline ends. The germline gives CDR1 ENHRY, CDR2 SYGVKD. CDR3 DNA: TGTGCCATCAGTGCGGAGCGGAACTCTGGGGCCAACGTCCTGACTTTC. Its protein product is CAISAERNSGANVLTF.

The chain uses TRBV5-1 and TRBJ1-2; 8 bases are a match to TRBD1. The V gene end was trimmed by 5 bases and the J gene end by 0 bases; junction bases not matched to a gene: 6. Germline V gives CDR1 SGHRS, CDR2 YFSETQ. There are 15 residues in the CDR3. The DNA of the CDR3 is TGCGCCAGCAGTTTCGACAGGGGAGCTAACTATGGCTACACCTTC. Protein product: CASSFDRGANYGYTF. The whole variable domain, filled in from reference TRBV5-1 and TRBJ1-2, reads KAGVTQTPRYLIKTRGQQVTLSCSPISGHRSVSWYQQTPGQGLQFLFEYFSETQRNKGNFPGRFSGRQFSNSRSEMNVSTLELGDSALYLCASSFDRGANYGYTFGSGTRLTVV.

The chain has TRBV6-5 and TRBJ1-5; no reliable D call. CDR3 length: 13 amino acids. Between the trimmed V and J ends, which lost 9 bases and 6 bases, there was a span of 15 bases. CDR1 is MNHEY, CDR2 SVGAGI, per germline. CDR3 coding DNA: TGTGCCAGTAGCGAGAGGGTGGGTCAGCCCCAGCATTTT. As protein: CASSERVGQPQHF.

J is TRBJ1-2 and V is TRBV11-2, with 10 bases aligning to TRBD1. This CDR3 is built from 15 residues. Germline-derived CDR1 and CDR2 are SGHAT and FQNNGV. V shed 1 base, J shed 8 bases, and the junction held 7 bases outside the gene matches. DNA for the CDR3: TGTGCCAGCAGCTTAGTGGGGACAGGGGAAGAAGGCTACACCTTC. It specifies CASSLVGTGEEGYTF. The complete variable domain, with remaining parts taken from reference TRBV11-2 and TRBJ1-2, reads EAGVAQSPRYKIIEKRQSVAFWCNPISGHATLYWYQQILGQGPKLLIQFQNNGVVDDSQLPKDRFSAERLKGVDSTLKIQPAKLEDSAVYLCASSLVGTGEEGYTFGSGTRLTVV.

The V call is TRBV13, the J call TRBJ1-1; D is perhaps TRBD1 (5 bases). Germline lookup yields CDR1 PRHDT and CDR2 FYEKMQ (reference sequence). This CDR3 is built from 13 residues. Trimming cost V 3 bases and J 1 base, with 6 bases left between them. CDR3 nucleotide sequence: TGTGCCAGCAGCTTGCAGGGGAACACTGAAGCTTTCTTT. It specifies CASSLQGNTEAFF.

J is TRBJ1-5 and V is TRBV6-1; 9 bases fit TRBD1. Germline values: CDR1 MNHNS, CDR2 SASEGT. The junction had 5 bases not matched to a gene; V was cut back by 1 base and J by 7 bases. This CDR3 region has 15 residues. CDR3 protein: CASSEGETGGQPQHF. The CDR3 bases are TGTGCCAGCAGTGAAGGGGAGACAGGGGGACAGCCCCAGCATTTT.